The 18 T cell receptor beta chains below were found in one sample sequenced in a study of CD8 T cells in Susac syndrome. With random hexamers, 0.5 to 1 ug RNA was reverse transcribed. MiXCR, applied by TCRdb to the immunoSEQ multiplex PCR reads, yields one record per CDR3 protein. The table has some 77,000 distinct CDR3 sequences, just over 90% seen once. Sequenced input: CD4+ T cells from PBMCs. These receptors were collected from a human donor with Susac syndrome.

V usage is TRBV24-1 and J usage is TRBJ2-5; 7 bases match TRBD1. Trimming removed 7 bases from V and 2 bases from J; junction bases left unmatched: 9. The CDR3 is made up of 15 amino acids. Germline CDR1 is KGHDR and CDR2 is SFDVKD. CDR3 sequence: CATSEPGTAQETQYF. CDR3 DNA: TGTGCCACCAGCGAACCAGGGACAGCTCAAGAGACCCAGTACTTC.

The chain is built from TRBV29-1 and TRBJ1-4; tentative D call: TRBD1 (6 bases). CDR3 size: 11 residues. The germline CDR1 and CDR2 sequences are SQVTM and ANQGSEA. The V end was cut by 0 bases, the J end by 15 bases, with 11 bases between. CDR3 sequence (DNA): TGCAGCGTTGAAGATTGGCAGGGGATGTTTTTT. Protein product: CSVEDWQGMFF.

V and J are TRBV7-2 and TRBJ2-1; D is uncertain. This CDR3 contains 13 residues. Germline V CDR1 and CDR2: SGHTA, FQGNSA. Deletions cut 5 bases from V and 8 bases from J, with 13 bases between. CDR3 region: CASSPTVAHEQFF. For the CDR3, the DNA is TGTGCCAGCAGCCCCACTGTCGCCCATGAGCAGTTCTTC.

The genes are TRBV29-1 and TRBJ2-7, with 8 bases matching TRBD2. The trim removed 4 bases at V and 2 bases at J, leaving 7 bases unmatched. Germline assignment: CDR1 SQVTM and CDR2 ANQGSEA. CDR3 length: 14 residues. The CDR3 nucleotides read TGCAGCGTTGGAGTACCGGGACTAGCCTACGAGCAGTACTTC. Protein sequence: CSVGVPGLAYEQYF.

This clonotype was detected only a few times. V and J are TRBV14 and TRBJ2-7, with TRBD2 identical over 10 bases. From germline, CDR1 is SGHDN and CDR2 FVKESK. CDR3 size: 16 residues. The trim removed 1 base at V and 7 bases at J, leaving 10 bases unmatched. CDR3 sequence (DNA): TGTGCCAGCAGCCAAGGTGGAACTAGCGGGGTTTATGAGCAGTACTTC. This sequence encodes CASSQGGTSGVYEQYF.

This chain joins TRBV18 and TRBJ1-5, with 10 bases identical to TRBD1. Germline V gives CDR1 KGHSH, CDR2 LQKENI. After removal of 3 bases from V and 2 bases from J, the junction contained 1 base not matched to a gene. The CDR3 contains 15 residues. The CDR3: CASSPGTGGNQPQHF. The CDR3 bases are TGTGCCAGCTCACCCGGGACAGGGGGCAATCAGCCCCAGCATTTT.

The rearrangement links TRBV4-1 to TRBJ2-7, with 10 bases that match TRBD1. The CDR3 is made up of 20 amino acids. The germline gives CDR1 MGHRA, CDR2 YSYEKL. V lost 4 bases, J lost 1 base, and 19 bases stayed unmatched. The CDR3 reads CASSLKMGTGATTSSYEQYF. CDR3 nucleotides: TGCGCCAGCAGCCTTAAGATGGGGACAGGGGCCACCACCTCTTCCTACGAGCAGTACTTC.

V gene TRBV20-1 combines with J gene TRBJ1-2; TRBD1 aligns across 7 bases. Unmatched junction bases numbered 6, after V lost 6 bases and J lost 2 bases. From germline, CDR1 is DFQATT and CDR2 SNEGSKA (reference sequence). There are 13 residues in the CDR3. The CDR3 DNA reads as TGCAGTGCCACAAAGGGACAGAACTATGGCTACACCTTC. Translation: CSATKGQNYGYTF.

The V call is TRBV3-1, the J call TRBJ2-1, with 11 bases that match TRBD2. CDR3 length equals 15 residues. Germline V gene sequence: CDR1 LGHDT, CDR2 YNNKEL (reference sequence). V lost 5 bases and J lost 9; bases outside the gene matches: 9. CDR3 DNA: TGTGCCAGCAGCATTAGCGGGGGGGCGAGTGGTGAGCAGTTCTTC. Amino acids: CASSISGGASGEQFF.

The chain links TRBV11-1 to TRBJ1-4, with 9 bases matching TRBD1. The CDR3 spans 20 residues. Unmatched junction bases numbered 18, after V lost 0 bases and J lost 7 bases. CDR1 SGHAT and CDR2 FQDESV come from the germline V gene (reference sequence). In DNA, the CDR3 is TGTGCCAGCAGCTTAGCCGCGACAGGGGGAAGGGGTATACGGGGTGAAAAACTGTTTTTT. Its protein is CASSLAATGGRGIRGEKLFF.

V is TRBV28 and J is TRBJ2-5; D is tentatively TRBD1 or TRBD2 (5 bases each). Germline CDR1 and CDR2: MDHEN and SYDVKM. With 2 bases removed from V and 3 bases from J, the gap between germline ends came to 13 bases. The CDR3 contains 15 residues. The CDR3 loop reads CASSLSGQGEETQYF. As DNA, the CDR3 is TGTGCCAGCAGTTTAAGTGGGCAGGGAGAAGAGACCCAGTACTTC.

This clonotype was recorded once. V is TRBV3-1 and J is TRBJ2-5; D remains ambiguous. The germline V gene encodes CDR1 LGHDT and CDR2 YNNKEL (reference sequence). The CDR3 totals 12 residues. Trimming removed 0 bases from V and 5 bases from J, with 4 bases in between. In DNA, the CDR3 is TGTGCCAGCAGCCAAGATGAGGAGACCCAGTACTTC. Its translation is CASSQDEETQYF.

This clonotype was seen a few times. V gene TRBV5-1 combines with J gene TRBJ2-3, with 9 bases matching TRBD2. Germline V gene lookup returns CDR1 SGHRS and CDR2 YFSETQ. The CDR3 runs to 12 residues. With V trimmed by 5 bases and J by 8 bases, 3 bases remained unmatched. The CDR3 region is CASRLAGSTQYF. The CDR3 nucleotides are TGCGCCAGCAGGCTAGCGGGGAGTACGCAGTATTTT.

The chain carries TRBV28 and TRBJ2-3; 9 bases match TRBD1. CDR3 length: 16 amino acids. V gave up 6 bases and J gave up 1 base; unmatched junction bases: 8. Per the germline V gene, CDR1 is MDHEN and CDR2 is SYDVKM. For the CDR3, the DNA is TGTGCCAGCAGGGGACAGGGTTTTACCCGCACAGATACGCAGTATTTT. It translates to CASRGQGFTRTDTQYF. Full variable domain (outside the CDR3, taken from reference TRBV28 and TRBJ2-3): DVKVTQSSRYLVKRTGEKVFLECVQDMDHENMFWYRQDPGLGLRLIYFSYDVKMKEKGDIPEGYSVSREKKERFSLILESASTNQTSMYLCASRGQGFTRTDTQYFGPGTRLTVL.

This chain's CDR3 is CASSNRDRGTYGYTF. As DNA, the CDR3 is TGTGCCAGCAGTAACCGGGACAGGGGCACCTATGGCTACACCTTC. The chain uses TRBV2 and TRBJ1-2; 10 bases agree with TRBD1. Germline loops: CDR1 SNHLY, CDR2 FYNNEI. The CDR3 consists of 15 residues. V lost 5 bases, J lost 4 bases, and 7 bases stayed unmatched.

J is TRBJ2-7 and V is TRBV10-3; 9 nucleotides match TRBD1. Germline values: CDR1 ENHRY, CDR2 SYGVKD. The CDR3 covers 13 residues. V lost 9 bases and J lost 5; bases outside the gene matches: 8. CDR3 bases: TGTGCCATTGTATCGGGACAGGGTAACGAGCAGTACTTC. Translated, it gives CAIVSGQGNEQYF.

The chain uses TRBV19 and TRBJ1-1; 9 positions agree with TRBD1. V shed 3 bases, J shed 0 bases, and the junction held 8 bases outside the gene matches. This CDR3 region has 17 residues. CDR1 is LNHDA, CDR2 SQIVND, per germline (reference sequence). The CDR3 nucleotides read TGTGCCAGTAGTATGGGGATACAGGGGGCGATGAACACTGAAGCTTTCTTT. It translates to CASSMGIQGAMNTEAFF.

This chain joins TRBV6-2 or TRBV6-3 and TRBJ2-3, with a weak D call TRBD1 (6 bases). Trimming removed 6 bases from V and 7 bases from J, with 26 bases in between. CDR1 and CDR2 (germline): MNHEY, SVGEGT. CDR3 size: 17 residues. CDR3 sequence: CASRDMKTGLVLNTQYF. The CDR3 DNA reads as TGTGCCAGCAGGGACATGAAAACAGGGCTGGTTTTGAATACGCAGTATTTT.